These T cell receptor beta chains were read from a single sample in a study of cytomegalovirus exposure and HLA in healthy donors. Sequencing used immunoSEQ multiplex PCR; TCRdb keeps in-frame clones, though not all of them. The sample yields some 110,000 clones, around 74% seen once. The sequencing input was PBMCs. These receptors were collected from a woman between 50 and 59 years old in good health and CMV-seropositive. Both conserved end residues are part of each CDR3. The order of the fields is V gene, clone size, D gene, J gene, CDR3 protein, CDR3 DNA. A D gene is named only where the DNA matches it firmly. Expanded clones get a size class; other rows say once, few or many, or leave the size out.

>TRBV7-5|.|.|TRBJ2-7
CVRSKDREGCEQYF
TGTGTCAGAAGCAAGGACAGGGAGGGCTGCGAGCAGTACTTC
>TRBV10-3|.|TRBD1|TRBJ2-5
CAIGGQAQETQYF
TGTGCCATCGGAGGACAGGCCCAAGAGACCCAGTACTTC
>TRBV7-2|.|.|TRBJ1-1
CASSPPGHHNTEAFF
TGTGCCAGCAGCCCACCGGGACACCACAACACTGAAGCTTTCTTT
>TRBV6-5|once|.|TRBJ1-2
CASSQTQNYGYTF
TGTGCCAGCAGCCAGACACAAAACTATGGCTACACCTTC
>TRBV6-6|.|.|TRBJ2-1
CASSSRGMTYNEQFF
TGTGCCAGCAGCTCCCGCGGCATGACCTACAATGAGCAGTTCTTC
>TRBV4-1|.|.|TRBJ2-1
CASSQHFGGASSYNEQFF
TGCGCCAGCAGCCAACATTTCGGCGGGGCAAGCTCCTACAATGAGCAGTTCTTC
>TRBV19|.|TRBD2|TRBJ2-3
CASSGGGGTDTQYF
TGTGCCAGTAGTGGCGGGGGGGGCACAGATACGCAGTATTTT
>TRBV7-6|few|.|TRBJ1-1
CASSLGGGRVITEAFF
TGTGCCAGCAGCTTAGGAGGGGGTAGGGTAATCACTGAAGCTTTCTTT
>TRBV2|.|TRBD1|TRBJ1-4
CASNGQGRGEKLFF
TGTGCCAGCAACGGACAGGGGAGAGGCGAAAAACTGTTTTTT
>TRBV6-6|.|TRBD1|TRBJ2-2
CASSFTGGTGELFF
TGTGCCAGCAGTTTCACAGGGGGCACCGGGGAGCTGTTTTTT
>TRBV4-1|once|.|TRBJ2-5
CASSQTDGRQETQYF
TGCGCCAGCAGCCAAACGGACGGGAGACAAGAGACCCAGTACTTC
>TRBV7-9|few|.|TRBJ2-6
CASSQERPAGANVLTF
TGTGCCAGCAGCCAAGAGAGGCCGGCTGGGGCCAACGTCCTGACTTTC
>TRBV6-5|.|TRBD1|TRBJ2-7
CASSTGTGDEQYF
TGTGCCAGCAGCACCGGGACAGGGGACGAGCAGTACTTC
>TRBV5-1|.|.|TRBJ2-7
CASSFGGSNNYEQYF
TGCGCCAGCAGCTTCGGCGGAAGTAATAACTACGAGCAGTACTTC
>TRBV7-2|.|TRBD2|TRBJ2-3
CASSLGGTSGGDTQYF
TGTGCCAGCAGCTTAGGGGGGACTAGCGGGGGAGATACGCAGTATTTT
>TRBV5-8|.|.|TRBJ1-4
CASPGSRGEKLFF
TGTGCCAGCCCCGGAAGTAGGGGGGAAAAACTGTTTTTT
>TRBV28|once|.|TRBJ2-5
CASRRAFGLETQYF
TGTGCCAGCAGACGGGCCTTTGGACTTGAGACCCAGTACTTC
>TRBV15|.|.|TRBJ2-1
CATSRVGERQFF
TGTGCCACCAGCAGAGTGGGTGAGCGGCAGTTCTTC
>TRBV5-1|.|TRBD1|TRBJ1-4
CASSARTGSDEKLFF
TGCGCCAGCAGCGCGCGGACAGGGTCGGATGAAAAACTGTTTTTT
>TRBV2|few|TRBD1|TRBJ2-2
CASRSISGQGASGELFF
TGTGCCAGCAGATCGATTTCGGGACAGGGGGCATCCGGGGAGCTGTTTTTT
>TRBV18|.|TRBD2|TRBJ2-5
CASSPPGGGAIKTQYF
TGTGCCAGCTCACCACCCGGCGGGGGGGCCATTAAGACCCAGTACTTC
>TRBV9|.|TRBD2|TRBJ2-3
CASSMASGGPADTQYF
TGTGCCAGCAGCATGGCTAGCGGGGGGCCCGCAGATACGCAGTATTTT
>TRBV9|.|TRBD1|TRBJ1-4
CASSVGQGVDNEKLFF
TGTGCCAGCAGCGTGGGACAGGGGGTGGATAATGAAAAACTGTTTTTT
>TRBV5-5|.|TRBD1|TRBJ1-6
CASSSRGDSPLHF
TGTGCCAGCAGCTCCAGGGGGGATTCACCCCTCCACTTT
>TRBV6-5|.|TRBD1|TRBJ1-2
CASRLGTGGNYGYTF
TGTGCCAGCAGGCTCGGGACAGGGGGCAACTATGGCTACACCTTC
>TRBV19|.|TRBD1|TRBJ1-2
CASSATPTGWVYGYTF
TGTGCCAGTAGTGCTACCCCGACAGGGTGGGTGTATGGCTACACCTTC
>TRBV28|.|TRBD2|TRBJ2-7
CASSFPGGGNYEQYF
TGTGCCAGCAGTTTCCCTGGCGGGGGGAATTACGAGCAGTACTTC
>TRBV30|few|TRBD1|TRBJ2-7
CAWRDTGGKHEQYF
TGTGCCTGGAGGGATACAGGGGGGAAACACGAGCAGTACTTC
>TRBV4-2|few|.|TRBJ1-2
CASRGWLEGEKGYGYTF
TGTGCCAGCAGGGGCTGGTTGGAGGGCGAAAAGGGGTATGGCTACACCTTC
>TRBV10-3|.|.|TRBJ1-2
CAITSLGPPSNYGYTF
TGTGCCATCACCTCTTTGGGGCCCCCTTCTAACTATGGCTACACCTTC
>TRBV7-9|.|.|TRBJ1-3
CASSLSLPIGNTIYF
TGTGCCAGCAGCTTATCCCTACCGATTGGAAACACCATATATTTT
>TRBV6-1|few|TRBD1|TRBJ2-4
CASSERQGLAKNIQYF
TGTGCCAGCAGTGAAAGACAGGGGCTAGCCAAAAACATTCAGTACTTC
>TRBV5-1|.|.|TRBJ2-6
CASSPGQRVSSGANVLTF
TGCGCCAGCAGCCCCGGACAGAGGGTTTCCTCTGGGGCCAACGTCCTGACTTTC
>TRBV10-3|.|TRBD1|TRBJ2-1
CAISFDRGEQFF
TGTGCCATCAGCTTTGACAGGGGCGAGCAGTTCTTC
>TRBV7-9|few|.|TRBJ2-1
CSSSFTRGDGYNEQFF
TGTTCCAGCAGCTTCACGCGGGGAGATGGCTACAATGAGCAGTTCTTC
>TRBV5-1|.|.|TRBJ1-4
CASSLGSHLNEKLFF
TGCGCCAGCAGCTTGGGGAGCCACCTTAATGAAAAACTGTTTTTT
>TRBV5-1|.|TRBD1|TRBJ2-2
CASSLRPPGQGAAGELFF
TGCGCCAGCAGCTTACGACCCCCGGGACAGGGGGCAGCCGGGGAGCTGTTTTTT
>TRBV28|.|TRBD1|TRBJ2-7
CASSSGGTGGESYEQYF
TGTGCCAGCAGTTCTGGGGGGACAGGGGGCGAAAGCTACGAGCAGTACTTC
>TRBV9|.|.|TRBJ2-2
CASSVMAGVTGELFF
TGTGCCAGCAGCGTGATGGCAGGGGTTACCGGGGAGCTGTTTTTT
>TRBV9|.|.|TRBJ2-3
CASSARSSTDTQYF
TGTGCCAGCAGCGCTCGGAGTAGCACAGATACGCAGTATTTT
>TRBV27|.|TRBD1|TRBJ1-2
CANRSSSLTRARGGYTF
TGTGCCAACAGGTCCTCATCACTAACCAGGGCCAGGGGGGGCTACACCTTC
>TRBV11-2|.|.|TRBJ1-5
CASSAEPWAQHF
TGTGCCAGCAGCGCGGAACCTTGGGCCCAGCATTTT
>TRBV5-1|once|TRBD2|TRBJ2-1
CASCKLAGGGYNEQFF
TGCGCCAGCTGCAAACTAGCGGGGGGGGGATACAATGAGCAGTTCTTC
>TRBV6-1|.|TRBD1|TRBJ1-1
CASPRGVNTEAFF
TGTGCCAGCCCCAGGGGGGTGAACACTGAAGCTTTCTTT
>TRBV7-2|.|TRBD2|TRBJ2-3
CASSANGGAGGKGTQYF
TGTGCCAGCAGCGCGAACGGGGGAGCGGGGGGTAAGGGTACGCAGTATTTT
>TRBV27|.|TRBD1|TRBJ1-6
CASRTGPSSYNSPLHF
TGTGCCAGCAGGACAGGGCCTAGCTCCTATAATTCACCCCTCCACTTT
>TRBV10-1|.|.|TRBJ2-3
CASSESDRYTQYF
TGCGCCAGCAGTGAGTCGGACAGATATACGCAGTATTTT